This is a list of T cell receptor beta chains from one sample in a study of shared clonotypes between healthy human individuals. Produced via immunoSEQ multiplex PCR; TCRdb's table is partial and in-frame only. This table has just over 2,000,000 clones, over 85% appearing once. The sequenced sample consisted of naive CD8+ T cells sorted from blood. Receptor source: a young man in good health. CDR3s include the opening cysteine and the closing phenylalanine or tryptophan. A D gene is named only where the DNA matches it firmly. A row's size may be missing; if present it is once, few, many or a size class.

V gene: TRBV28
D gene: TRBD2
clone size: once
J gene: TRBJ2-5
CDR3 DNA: TGTGCCAGCAGTTTATTTGCGGGGGGGCAAGAGACCCAGTACTTC
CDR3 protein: CASSLFAGGQETQYF

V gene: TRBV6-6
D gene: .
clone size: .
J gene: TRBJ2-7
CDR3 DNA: TGTGCCAGCAGTTACGCCATAGACCGACCCTCCTACGAGCAGTACTTC
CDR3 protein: CASSYAIDRPSYEQYF

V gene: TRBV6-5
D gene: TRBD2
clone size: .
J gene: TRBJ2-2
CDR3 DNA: TGTGCCAGCAGTTGGCTAGCGGGAGAAGGGACCGGGGAGCTGTTTTTT
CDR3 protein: CASSWLAGEGTGELFF

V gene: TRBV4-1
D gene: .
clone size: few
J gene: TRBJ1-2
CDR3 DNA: TGCGCCAGCAGCCTGGAAGGGGCTGTTGGCTACACCTTC
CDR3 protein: CASSLEGAVGYTF

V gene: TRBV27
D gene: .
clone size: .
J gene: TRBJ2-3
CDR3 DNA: TGTGCCAGCAGTTTATCAGCTAGCAGGGTCACAGATACGCAGTATTTT
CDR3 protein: CASSLSASRVTDTQYF

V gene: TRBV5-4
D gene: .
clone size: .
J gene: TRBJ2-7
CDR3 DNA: TGTGCCAGCAGCTTGTCGCTCGAGTACGAGCAGTACTTC
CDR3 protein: CASSLSLEYEQYF

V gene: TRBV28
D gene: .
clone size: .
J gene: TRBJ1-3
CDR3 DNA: TGTGCCAGCAGTTTATACAGGGAAGAGAGCGGTGGCACCATATATTTT
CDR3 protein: CASSLYREESGGTIYF

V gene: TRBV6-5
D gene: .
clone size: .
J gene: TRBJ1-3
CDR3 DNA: TGTGCCAGCAGTTACTCGACAGCCGGAAACACCATATATTTT
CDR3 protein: CASSYSTAGNTIYF

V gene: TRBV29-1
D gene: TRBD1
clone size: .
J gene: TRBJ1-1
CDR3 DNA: TGCAGCGTTGTGGGGACAGATCAGGGGGCGGACACTGAAGCTTTCTTT
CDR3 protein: CSVVGTDQGADTEAFF

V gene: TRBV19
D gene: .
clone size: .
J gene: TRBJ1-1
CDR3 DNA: TGTGCCAGTAGTCTCACCGGACCTGAAGCTTTCTTT
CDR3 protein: CASSLTGPEAFF

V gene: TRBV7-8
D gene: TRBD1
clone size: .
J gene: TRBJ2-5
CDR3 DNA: TGTGCCAGCAGATCAGGGGGTAGCGAGACCCAGTACTTC
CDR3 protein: CASRSGGSETQYF

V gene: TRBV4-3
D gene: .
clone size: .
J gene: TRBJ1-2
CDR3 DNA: TGCGCCAGCAGCCCGGACAGTTACGACTATGGCTACACCTTC
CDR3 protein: CASSPDSYDYGYTF

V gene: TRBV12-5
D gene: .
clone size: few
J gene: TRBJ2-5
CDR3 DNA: TGTGCTAGTGTTGGAGAGACCCAGTACTTC
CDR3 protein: CASVGETQYF